Following are 25 T cell receptor gamma chains from one sample sequenced in a study of γδ T cells in repeated Plasmodium falciparum infection. TCRdb re-called the multiplex PCR reads with CATT. The sample shows roughly 32,000 gamma-chain clones, 1.4% to 1.5% of them seen only once. Bulk repertoires came from Vgamma9/Vdelta2+ or Vdelta2-negative gammadelta T cells flow-sorted from PBMC. Sequenced: gamma-delta T cells from blood. The receptors derive from a pool of human donors (malaria-infected and uninfected, not separated).

On this clone: The amino acid sequence in TCRdb belongs to a much larger clone and departs from this DNA's translation at residue 9, likely a sequencing read error; the sequence shown is translated from the DNA. This chain connects TRGV8 to TRGJ1 or TRGJ2. The J gene, not given by TCRdb, was assigned here from a germline match of the nucleotide sequence. CDR1 VENAVY and CDR2 YDSYNSRV come from the germline V gene. This CDR3 region has 13 residues. The CDR3 here is CATWDDNYHKKLF. As DNA, the CDR3 is TGTGCCACCTGGGATGACAATTATCATAAGAAACTCTTT.

This clone was seen many times. The chain links TRGV4 to TRGJ1 or TRGJ2. Trimming removed 4 bases from V and 3 bases from J; junction bases left unmatched: 9. Germline CDR1 and CDR2: EGSTGY and YDSYTSSV. The CDR3 consists of 14 residues. In nucleotides, the CDR3 is TGTGCCACCTGGGACCTGACGGGTTATTATAAGAAACTCTTT. It encodes CATWDLTGYYKKLF.

This clone was picked up a small number of times. A far larger clone is one nucleotide away, so this likely arose from a read error. Different DNA sequences within this sample yield the same CDR3. J gene calling gave no result, while the V gene is TRGV2. The germline gives CDR1 EGSNGY, CDR2 YDSYNSKV. CDR3 size: 14 residues. The CDR3 reads CATWDGKGYYKKLF. The CDR3 bases are TGTGCCACCTGGGACGGTAAGGGGTATTATAAGAAGCTCTTT.

This clone was detected only a few times. The amino acid sequence in TCRdb belongs to a much larger clone and departs from this DNA's translation at residue 6, likely a sequencing read error; the sequence shown is translated from the DNA. The CDR3 DNA sequence: TGTGCCACCTGGGACACAGCGAATTATTATAAGAAACTCTTT. It translates to CATWDTANYYKKLF. The gene calls are TRGV2 and TRGJ1 or TRGJ2. TCRdb does not report a J gene; here it was assigned by matching the DNA to germline references. The CDR3 sequence is 14 residues long. Trimming took 3 bases from V and 0 from J; bases not matched to a gene: 5. Germline V gene data show CDR1 as EGSNGY and CDR2 as YDSYNSKV.

By sample share, this clone is medium-sized. Within the sample, other DNA sequences also encode this same CDR3. The CDR3 region is CATWDRPDYYKKLF. The CDR3 coding sequence is TGTGCCACCTGGGACAGGCCGGATTATTATAAGAAACTCTTT. The gene calls are TRGV5 and TRGJ1 or TRGJ2. Germline loops: CDR1 VINAFY, CDR2 YDVSNSKD. J lost 2 bases, V lost 0 bases, and 4 bases had no gene match. The CDR3 length is 14 residues.

This clone was seen at least ten times. The TCRdb record carries a much larger clone's protein, which differs from this DNA's translation at residue 8; a read error is the likely cause, and the protein listed here is the DNA translation. The V gene is TRGV5, the J gene TRGJ1 or TRGJ2. The J gene, not given by TCRdb, was assigned here from a germline match of the nucleotide sequence. Unmatched junction bases numbered 8, after V lost 0 bases and J lost 9 bases. The CDR3 spans 13 residues. Germline-derived CDR1 and CDR2 are VINAFY and YDVSNSKD. The CDR3 region is CATWDRPTTKKLF. In DNA, the CDR3 is TGTGCCACCTGGGACAGGCCCACTACTAAGAAACTCTTT.

Only a few counts were recorded for this clone. This DNA's translation differs at residue 3 from TCRdb's protein, which comes from a much larger clone; a read error is likely, and the protein shown is translated from the DNA. This chain joins TRGV9 and TRGJ1 or TRGJ2. TCRdb leaves out the J gene; it was filled in here by matching the DNA to germline. The CDR3 consists of 14 residues. Germline CDR1 GITISATS, CDR2 ISYDGTV (reference sequence). The CDR3 loop reads CASWEPSNYYKKLF. The CDR3 coding sequence is TGTGCCTCGTGGGAGCCGTCGAATTATTATAAGAAACTCTTT.

This clone was seen many times. TCRdb's protein for this DNA is that of a much larger clone and differs from the translation at residue 14, likely a read error; the protein shown is the DNA translation. The chain has TRGV9 and TRGJP. This CDR3 contains 17 residues. Germline values: CDR1 GITISATS, CDR2 ISYDGTV (reference sequence). CDR3 bases: TGTGCCTTGTGGGAGGTGAAGGCCAAGTTGGGCAAAAAAACCAAGGTATTT. Its protein product is CALWEVKAKLGKKTKVF.

This clone came up a few times. The likely explanation is a read error, given a far larger clone one base away. Other DNA sequences in the same sample also yield this CDR3. No J gene call was made, and the V gene is TRGV9. Germline V gene lookup returns CDR1 GITISATS and CDR2 ISYDGTV (reference sequence). The CDR3 extends over 14 amino acids. CDR3 amino acids: CALWEVASYYKKLF. CDR3 nucleotide sequence: TGTGCCTTGTGGGAGGTCGCCTCCTATTATAAAAAACTCTTT.

This clone was detected ten times or more. TCRdb's protein for this DNA is that of a much larger clone and differs from the translation at residue 6, likely a read error; the protein shown is the DNA translation. V gene TRGV9 combines with J gene TRGJP. Because TCRdb records no J gene, it was assigned here through a match of the DNA to germline. Germline loops: CDR1 GITISATS, CDR2 ISYDGTV (reference sequence). With 2 bases clipped from V and 5 bases from J, the junction kept 6 bases outside the gene matches. The CDR3 covers 17 residues. In nucleotides, the CDR3 is TGTGCCTTGTGGGAGGCGCAGAAAGAGTTGGGCAAAAAAATCAAGGTATTT. It is translated as CALWEAQKELGKKIKVF.

Of note for this clone: This DNA's translation differs at residue 10 from TCRdb's protein, which comes from a much larger clone; a read error is likely, and the protein shown is translated from the DNA. The chain is built from TRGV4 and TRGJ1 or TRGJ2. The germline V gene encodes CDR1 EGSTGY and CDR2 YDSYTSSV. This CDR3 is 13 amino acids long. The J segment lost 13 bases and the V segment lost 0 bases, leaving 12 bases of the junction unmatched. The CDR3 sequence: CATWDGPILVKLF. Here the CDR3 DNA reads TGTGCCACCTGGGATGGGCCGATCTTAGTCAAACTCTTT.

In the case of this clone: The protein recorded in TCRdb matches a much larger clone and deviates from this DNA's translation at residue 11, suggesting a read error; the protein here is obtained by translating the DNA. The J gene has no call, while the V gene is TRGV2. Per the germline V gene, CDR1 is EGSNGY and CDR2 is YDSYNSKV. This CDR3 region has 13 residues. CDR3 sequence: CATWDLFGWFRIF. For the CDR3, the DNA is TGTGCCACCTGGGACCTCTTTGGTTGGTTCAGGATATTT.

Many counts were recorded for this clone. The protein recorded in TCRdb matches a much larger clone and deviates from this DNA's translation at residue 10, suggesting a read error; the protein here is obtained by translating the DNA. V usage is TRGV9 and J usage is TRGJP1. The J gene is not listed in TCRdb, so it was assigned here from a DNA match to germline. Per germline, CDR1 GITISATS and CDR2 ISYDGTV (reference sequence). The CDR3 extends over 15 amino acids. The CDR3 protein is CALWEVHTTSWFKIF. The DNA for the CDR3 is TGTGCCTTGTGGGAGGTGCATACCACTAGTTGGTTCAAGATATTT.

This clone was seen at least ten times. A far larger clone is off by one base, so a read error is likely. Additional DNA sequences in this sample encode the identical CDR3. The chain joins TRGV9 to TRGJP1. Here the J gene came from matching the DNA to germline, since TCRdb omits it. The CDR3 loop spans 15 amino acids. Germline lookup yields CDR1 GITISATS and CDR2 ISYDGTV (reference sequence). The CDR3 spells CALWEALGTGWFKIF. DNA of the CDR3: TGTGCCTTGTGGGAGGCCCTCGGCACTGGCTGGTTCAAGATATTT.

This clone is classed as medium-sized. The gene calls are TRGV8 and TRGJ1 or TRGJ2. The CDR3 has 13 residues. Germline CDR1 is VENAVY and CDR2 is YDSYNSRV. Unmatched junction bases numbered 5, after V lost 3 bases and J lost 3 bases. This CDR3 is CATWDASYYKKLF. The CDR3 DNA reads TGTGCCACCTGGGATGCGTCTTATTATAAGAAACTCTTT.

Many counts were recorded for this clone. The chain carries TRGV9 and TRGJ1 or TRGJ2. This CDR3 is 15 amino acids long. Germline CDR1 GITISATS, CDR2 ISYDGTV (reference sequence). V shed 0 bases and J 3 bases; nucleotides not matched to a gene: 8. The CDR3 region is CALWEVPRSYYKKLF. The DNA for the CDR3 is TGTGCCTTGTGGGAGGTGCCCCGCAGTTATTATAAGAAACTCTTT.

This clone was counted ten times or more. TCRdb assigns this DNA the protein of a much larger clone, which departs from its translation at residue 5; this likely reflects a read error, and the protein shown comes from translating the DNA. This chain links TRGV9 with TRGJ1 or TRGJ2. The CDR3 is made up of 13 amino acids. Trimming took 5 bases from V and 2 from J; bases not matched to a gene: 6. Germline lookup yields CDR1 GITISATS and CDR2 ISYDGTV (reference sequence). The CDR3 bases are TGTGCCTTGTGGGGGTTCCATTATTATAAGAAACTCTTT. Amino acids: CALWGFHYYKKLF.

This clone was detected a few times. With only one base between it and a far larger clone, this is likely a read error. The sample contains more than one DNA sequence encoding this CDR3. No call exists for the J gene, whereas the V gene is TRGV9. This CDR3 region has 17 residues. Germline V gives CDR1 GITISATS, CDR2 ISYDGTV (reference sequence). This CDR3 is CALWEVVMELGKKIKVF. CDR3 DNA: TGTGCCTTGTGGGAGGTGGTAATGGAGTTGGGCAAAAAAATTAAGGTATTT.

This clone was detected only a few times. The protein in TCRdb stems from a much larger clone and differs at residue 12 from this DNA's translation, likely a read error; here the protein is translated from the DNA. The rearrangement uses TRGV9 and TRGJP. The J gene is absent in TCRdb and was assigned here via DNA matching to germline. CDR1 is GITISATS and CDR2 is ISYDGTV in the germline V gene (reference sequence). The CDR3 is 17 amino acids. In DNA, the CDR3 is TGTGCCTTGTGGGAGCCTTCACAAGAGTTGGGCGAAAAAATCAAGGTATTT. Residues: CALWEPSQELGEKIKVF.

The V gene is TRGV4; the J gene was not called. CDR3 length equals 10 residues. Germline V CDR1 and CDR2: EGSTGY, YDSYTSSV. The CDR3 is CATWDGSYTF. The CDR3 DNA is TGTGCCACCTGGGATGGCTCTTACACATTT.

This clone has just a few counts. This likely traces to a read error, being one base from a far larger clone. Additional DNA sequences in this sample encode the identical CDR3. This chain links TRGV9 with TRGJP. No J gene was available from TCRdb, and it was assigned here by a germline match of the DNA. Per the germline V gene, CDR1 is GITISATS and CDR2 is ISYDGTV (reference sequence). The CDR3 length is 18 residues. This chain's CDR3 is CALWDLQEVVLGKKIKVF. In DNA, the CDR3 is TGTGCCTTGTGGGACCTGCAAGAGGTAGTGTTGGGCAAAAAGATCAAGGTATTT.

Comments on this clone: TCRdb's protein, taken from a much larger clone, differs from this DNA's translation at residue 5, likely owing to a read error; the protein displayed comes from the DNA. The rearrangement links TRGV4 to TRGJ1 or TRGJ2. No J segment appears in TCRdb, so it was assigned here by matching the sequence to germline. The ends lost 5 bases at V and 5 bases at J; junction bases unmatched: 12. The CDR3 contains 14 residues. Germline V gene sequence: CDR1 EGSTGY, CDR2 YDSYTSSV. This CDR3 is CATWGGRRDYKKLF. DNA of the CDR3: TGTGCCACCTGGGGTGGTCGACGGGATTATAAGAAACTCTTT.

This clone showed up just a few times. For this DNA, TCRdb reports the protein of a much larger clone, which diverges at residue 13, most likely from a read error; the protein presented here is translated directly from the DNA. This chain joins TRGV9 and TRGJP. The J gene is not listed in TCRdb, so it was assigned here from a DNA match to germline. Germline V gene sequence: CDR1 GITISATS, CDR2 ISYDGTV (reference sequence). This CDR3 spans 18 amino acids. CDR3 residues: CALWDSNQQELGEKIKVF. The CDR3 region has the DNA TGTGCCTTGTGGGACTCAAACCAGCAAGAGTTGGGCGAAAAAATCAAGGTATTT.

This clone was picked up many times. The protein recorded in TCRdb matches a much larger clone and deviates from this DNA's translation at residue 8, suggesting a read error; the protein here is obtained by translating the DNA. The chain recombines TRGV3 with TRGJP2. The J gene was missing in TCRdb and was found by matching the end of the DNA to germline. From germline, CDR1 is VTNTFY and CDR2 YDVSTARD (reference sequence). V was pared by 3 bases and J by 10 bases, with 8 bases of the junction left unmatched. This CDR3 comprises 13 residues. The CDR3, as DNA: TGTGCCACCTGGGACCTGATTGGTTGGATCAAGACGTTT. It codes for CATWDLIGWIKTF.

In its sample, this clone was seen many times. A far larger clone is off by one base, so a read error is likely. The sample contains more than one DNA sequence encoding this CDR3. This chain's CDR3 is CATWDRRQPVNYYKKLF. CDR3 DNA: TGTGCCACCTGGGACAGGCGACAGCCCGTGAATTATTACAAGAAACTCTTT. The chain links TRGV3 to TRGJ1 or TRGJ2. The J gene, absent from TCRdb, was called here by matching the DNA to germline. The germline gives CDR1 VTNTFY, CDR2 YDVSTARD (reference sequence). This CDR3 has 17 residues.